This T cell receptor (beta chain) comes out of a study of OX40 agonist ivuxolimab in advanced cancers. The assay was immunoSEQ multiplex PCR, and TCRdb's table has in-frame clones only and misses some. The table lists tens of thousands of clones, around 84% of them singletons, with 4.6% in the top ten. This clone was observed a single time. Trimming took 6 bases from V and 5 from J; bases not matched to a gene: 1. CDR1 MDHEN and CDR2 SYDVKM come from the germline V gene. CDR3 length: 13 residues. Individuals having autoimmune disease history or systemic immunosuppression were not enrolled. Sequenced here: CD4+ or CD8+ T cells sorted from blood, sampled in a trial of the OX40 agonist ivuxolimab. The rearrangement links TRBV28 to TRBJ2-1; TRBD1 aligns across 10 bases. The receptor was isolated from an adult with an advanced solid tumor such as melanoma, head and neck, liver or kidney cancer. CDR3 sequence reads: CASRGTGDNEQFF. CDR3 DNA: TGTGCCAGCAGAGGGACAGGGGACAATGAGCAGTTCTTC.